One and the same sample provided the 20 T cell receptor beta chains below, sequenced in a study of blood T cells in healthy people across ages. The authors ran a second PCR of 7 to 11 cycles using a sample-barcoded 5' primer and a J-beta primer mix. TCRdb independently ran MiXCR on the 5' RACE reads; one entry per CDR3 protein. The table includes fewer than 2 million distinct CDR3 sequences, roughly 43% detected once. The sample comprised blood. These receptors came from a human donor in good health.

This clonotype was seen only a few times. The rearrangement joins TRBV25-1 to TRBJ1-2, with unresolved D. Trimming pared 6 bases from V and 5 bases from J, leaving 13 bases between. Germline lookup yields CDR1 MGHDK and CDR2 SYGVNS. This CDR3 is 13 amino acids long. CDR3 bases: TGTGCCAGCAGGGGGTTTTTGGCATATGGCTACACCTTC. Its protein is CASRGFLAYGYTF.

This clonotype was seen a handful of times. The rearrangement uses TRBV6-2 or TRBV6-3 and TRBJ2-7; D not resolved. The CDR3 loop spans 16 amino acids. From germline, CDR1 is MNHEY and CDR2 SVGEGT. V was shortened by 2 bases and J by 4 bases, with 18 bases between the two germline ends. DNA of the CDR3: TGTGCCAGCAGTTACGGAATTACCCAATCGAGTTACGAGCAGTACTTC. Amino acids: CASSYGITQSSYEQYF.

This chain joins TRBV5-6 and TRBJ1-5; 7 positions agree with TRBD1. CDR1 is SGHDT, CDR2 YYEEEE, per germline. The CDR3 loop spans 16 amino acids. V shed 0 bases, J shed 9 bases, and the junction held 12 bases outside the gene matches. The CDR3 sequence is CASSLGTGAWSRPQHF. CDR3 coding DNA: TGTGCCAGCAGCTTGGGGACAGGTGCCTGGAGTCGGCCCCAGCATTTT. The complete variable domain, with remaining parts taken from reference TRBV5-6 and TRBJ1-5, reads DAGVTQSPTHLIKTRGQQVTLRCSPKSGHDTVSWYQQALGQGPQFIFQYYEEEERQRGNFPDRFSGHQFPNYSSELNVNALLLGDSALYLCASSLGTGAWSRPQHFGDGTRLSIL.

The rearrangement uses TRBV20-1 and TRBJ2-5; no clear D. This CDR3 has 12 residues. Germline CDR1 and CDR2: DFQATT and SNEGSKA (reference sequence). Trimming pared 7 bases from V and 1 base from J, leaving 10 bases between. CDR3 sequence reads: CSESGFQETQYF. DNA for the CDR3: TGCAGTGAATCAGGTTTCCAAGAGACCCAGTACTTC.

The chain has TRBV5-6 and TRBJ1-5; 9 bases align to TRBD1. CDR3 length: 15 residues. Trimming cost V 4 bases and J 6 bases; bases outside gene matches: 8. In germline, CDR1 is SGHDT, CDR2 YYEEEE. This CDR3 reads CASSGAGTGFQPQHF. The CDR3 bases are TGTGCCAGCAGCGGGGCCGGGACAGGGTTTCAGCCCCAGCATTTT.

The chain joins TRBV2 to TRBJ2-1; 12 bases match TRBD2. This CDR3 is 16 amino acids long. V lost 5 bases and J lost 10; bases outside the gene matches: 12. Germline lookup yields CDR1 SNHLY and CDR2 FYNNEI. DNA of the CDR3: TGTGCCAGCAGTTGGACTAGCGGGAACCTGTCGGGCGAGCAGTTCTTC. Protein product: CASSWTSGNLSGEQFF.

This clonotype was seen once. The gene calls are TRBV7-9 and TRBJ2-5; possibly TRBD1 for D (6 bases). V was trimmed by 5 bases and J by 3 bases, leaving 13 bases between them. This CDR3 comprises 14 residues. Germline CDR1 reads SEHNR; CDR2 reads FQNEAQ (reference sequence). The CDR3 region is CASSAGTQEETQYF. CDR3 coding DNA: TGTGCCAGCAGCGCCGGGACACAAGAAGAGACCCAGTACTTC.

This chain uses TRBV3-1 with TRBJ2-5; D perhaps matches TRBD2 (6 bases). Trimming stripped 4 bases from V and 4 bases from J, with 16 bases between. Germline CDR1 and CDR2: LGHDT and YNNKEL (reference sequence). The CDR3 consists of 15 residues. CDR3 nucleotide sequence: TGTGCCAGCAGCCGCGAAGGGAGAGCGGGAGAGACCCAGTACTTC. The encoded protein is CASSREGRAGETQYF.

This clonotype was recorded many times. The rearrangement links TRBV24-1 to TRBJ1-5; D not certain. The germline V gene has CDR1 KGHDR and CDR2 SFDVKD. V lost 2 bases and J lost 4, with 8 bases in between. The length of the CDR3 is 14 residues. The CDR3: CATSDSRSNQPQHF. For the CDR3, the DNA is TGTGCCACCAGTGATTCCAGATCTAATCAGCCCCAGCATTTT.

The rearrangement links TRBV5-8 to TRBJ2-3; 9 positions match TRBD2. The CDR3 covers 17 residues. The ends lost 1 base at V and 6 bases at J; junction bases unmatched: 12. Looked up from germline, CDR1 is SGHTS and CDR2 is YDEGEE. The CDR3 loop is CASSLWSGGGAGDTQYF. In DNA, the CDR3 is TGTGCCAGCAGCTTGTGGAGTGGCGGGGGGGCCGGTGATACGCAGTATTTT.

This clonotype was observed a handful of times. The rearrangement joins TRBV2 to TRBJ1-1; weak D call: TRBD1 (6 bases). V was trimmed by 2 bases and J by 2 bases, leaving 12 bases between them. The CDR3 is made up of 15 amino acids. Germline assignment: CDR1 SNHLY and CDR2 FYNNEI. The CDR3 spells CASSEYGQKNTEAFF. DNA of the CDR3: TGTGCCAGCAGTGAATATGGACAGAAAAACACTGAAGCTTTCTTT.

At least ten counts were recorded for this clonotype. The chain links TRBV6-5 to TRBJ2-7; D might be TRBD2 (5 bases). Germline V gene data show CDR1 as MNHEY and CDR2 as SVGAGI. CDR3 length: 15 amino acids. With 0 bases removed from V and 1 base from J, the gap between germline ends came to 10 bases. This CDR3 is CASSYSAGGSYEQYF. DNA for the CDR3: TGTGCCAGCAGTTACTCGGCCGGAGGATCCTACGAGCAGTACTTC.

This clonotype was detected a few times. The chain uses TRBV20-1 and TRBJ2-1; 9 positions match TRBD2. The CDR3 sequence is 17 residues long. Germline trimming cut 4 bases from V and 3 bases from J; bases unmatched to any gene: 13. Germline V gene sequence: CDR1 DFQATT, CDR2 SNEGSKA (reference sequence). The CDR3 reads CSAIRPVTSGLYNEQFF. The DNA for the CDR3 is TGCAGTGCTATACGCCCCGTGACTAGCGGACTCTACAATGAGCAGTTCTTC.

This clonotype has a handful of counts. This chain links TRBV5-1 with TRBJ2-7, with 9 nucleotides matching TRBD2. The CDR3 is 17 residues long. V shed 3 bases, J shed 0 bases, and the junction held 10 bases outside the gene matches. Germline lookup yields CDR1 SGHRS and CDR2 YFSETQ. The CDR3 DNA follows: TGCGCCAGCAGCTGGGGTAGCGGGGGTATGATCTCCTACGAGCAGTACTTC. The encoded protein is CASSWGSGGMISYEQYF. Combining the CDR3 with reference TRBV5-1 and TRBJ2-7 gives the whole variable domain KAGVTQTPRYLIKTRGQQVTLSCSPISGHRSVSWYQQTPGQGLQFLFEYFSETQRNKGNFPGRFSGRQFSNSRSEMNVSTLELGDSALYLCASSWGSGGMISYEQYFGPGTRLTVT.

V and J are TRBV15 and TRBJ2-3; 7 nucleotides align to TRBD2. Germline assignment: CDR1 LNHNV and CDR2 YYDKDF (reference sequence). The CDR3 loop spans 16 amino acids. V lost 1 base, J lost 0 bases, and 4 bases stayed unmatched. Here the CDR3 reads CATSRGRAGSTDTQYF. The CDR3 DNA reads TGTGCCACCAGCAGAGGACGAGCGGGGAGCACAGATACGCAGTATTTT.

The chain recombines TRBV4-3 with TRBJ1-5, with D unclear. This CDR3 has 14 residues. V was clipped by 3 bases and J by 6 bases, with 12 bases between them. In germline, CDR1 is LGHNA, CDR2 YSLEER. The CDR3 loop is CASSQTFSAQPQHF. For the CDR3, the DNA is TGCGCCAGCAGCCAGACCTTCTCCGCTCAGCCCCAGCATTTT.

This clonotype was counted a single time. The chain uses TRBV3-1 and TRBJ1-6; D not resolved. V lost 2 bases to trimming and J lost 0 bases, with 11 bases between them. Germline assignment: CDR1 LGHDT and CDR2 YNNKEL (reference sequence). The CDR3 consists of 17 residues. CDR3 coding DNA: TGTGCCAGCAGCCAACCCTCTGGCTACTCCTATAATTCACCCCTCCACTTT. This sequence encodes CASSQPSGYSYNSPLHF.

This sequence joins TRBV6-2 or TRBV6-3 and TRBJ1-2; D gene unclear. CDR1 is MNHEY, CDR2 SVGEGT, per germline. Trimming cost V 4 bases and J 8 bases, with 20 bases left between them. The CDR3 runs to 15 residues. The CDR3 DNA reads as TGTGCCAGCAGTTCGCGGACGGGGAACGAGCACGGCTACACCTTC. It is translated as CASSSRTGNEHGYTF.

This clonotype showed up just once. This chain connects TRBV20-1 to TRBJ2-5; a possible D gene is TRBD2 (6 bases). The CDR3 sequence is 15 residues long. V lost 3 bases and J 3 bases, leaving 17 bases between the germline ends. Germline-derived CDR1 and CDR2 are DFQATT and SNEGSKA (reference sequence). CDR3 DNA: TGCAGTGCTAGGCTAGCTTGGGGGGTTGAAGAGACCCAGTACTTC. This gives the protein CSARLAWGVEETQYF.

The chain combines TRBV20-1 with TRBJ1-1; D is unresolved. Between the trimmed V and J ends, which lost 5 bases and 1 base, there was a span of 8 bases. Germline V gene data show CDR1 as DFQATT and CDR2 as SNEGSKA (reference sequence). The CDR3 totals 12 residues. The CDR3 region has the DNA TGCAGTGCTCTAACAGAGAACACTGAAGCTTTCTTT. It translates to CSALTENTEAFF.